The text below deals with one T cell receptor beta chain. Its specificity is not known. This record comes from a study of PD-L1 blockade in urothelial cancer. Overall study results and limits: Durable benefit was linked to greater 3-week expansion of tumor-associated blood clones.

The repertoire was sequenced with immunoSEQ multiplex PCR; TCRdb's copy has only in-frame clones and lacks some. The sample carries approximately 90,000 clones, about 90% recorded once. Time point noted: pretreatment peripheral blood. This CDR3 is built from 13 residues. Trimming took 2 bases from V and 7 from J, leaving 9 bases between them. The V gene's germline CDR1 is SGHTA and CDR2 FQGTGA. This sample comprised PBMCs, obtained around atezolizumab (anti-PD-L1) treatment. The chain uses TRBV7-3 and TRBJ2-1; D unclear. The sequence came from a man in his 60s with urothelial cancer. CDR3 nucleotides: TGTGCCAGCAGCTTATCTTCTTTAAATGAGCAGTTCTTC. It translates to CASSLSSLNEQFF.